The 11 T cell receptor beta chains given below trace back to one sample, sequenced in a study of CD8+ T cells in alopecia areata. Extracted RNA was reverse transcribed, and the resulting cDNA served as sequencing template. Clones were sequenced by immunoSEQ multiplex PCR, and TCRdb holds only the in-frame ones, with some missing. The sample presents over 100,000 clones, none singletons. The sample taken for sequencing was lesional skin. These receptors all come from a C3H/HeJ mouse with alopecia areata. The strain's MHC type: H2-k.

This clone has ten or more counts. Mouse gene names apply. The read comes to an end 4 residues before the CDR3 does, leaving the germline J gene to fill in the end. The chain is built from TRBV14 and TRBJ2-5; 7 bases map to TRBD1. Germline lookup yields CDR1 SGHDT and CDR2 FRDEAV. The CDR3 totals 14 residues. CDR3 residues: CASSLPGTEDTQYF. CDR3 bases read: TGTGCCAGCAGTTTACCCGGGACAGAAGAC. The whole variable domain, filled in from reference TRBV14 and TRBJ2-5, reads EAGVTQSPRYAVLQEGQAVSFWCDPISGHDTLYWYQQPRDQGPQLLVYFRDEAVIDNSQLPSDRFSAVRPKGTNSTLKIQSAKQGDTATYLCASSLPGTEDTQYFGPGTRLLVL.

This clone was detected ten times or more. The germline and genes are mouse ones. The sequenced part of the CDR3 DNA is TGTGCCAGCAGGCCACTGGGGGGGAGCTCCTAT. It is translated as CASRPLGGSSY. The whole CDR3 protein reads CASRPLGGSSYEQYF. This sequence joins TRBV13-3 and TRBJ2-7, with 10 bases aligning to TRBD2. The read terminates 4 residues before the CDR3 end, so the remaining end is supplied by the germline J gene. This CDR3 is built from 15 residues. V was pared by 5 bases and J by 0 bases, with 5 bases of the junction left unmatched. Germline CDR1 is NNHDY and CDR2 is SYVADS.

Comments on this clone: Mouse gene names apply. The read ends 4 residues before the CDR3 terminus; that terminus is restored from the germline J gene. The chain carries TRBV1 and TRBJ2-4; D is uncertain. Looked up from germline, CDR1 is NSQYPW and CDR2 is LRSPGD (reference sequence). CDR3 size: 15 residues. The germline V and J ends were trimmed by 0 bases and 2 bases, with 9 bases remaining between them. CDR3 DNA (partial): TGCACCTGCAGTGCAGATCTCACAAATCAAAAC. Its translation: CTCSADLTNQN. The full CDR3 reads CTCSADLTNQNTLYF.

This clone was detected many times. Mouse gene names and germline throughout. The CDR3 goes on 4 residues after the read ends, and that part is filled in from the germline J gene. This specimen includes other DNA sequences encoding the same CDR3. The J gene is TRBJ1-4, the V gene TRBV13-3, with a tentative D call TRBD1 (5 bases). V lost 2 bases and J lost 3, with 11 bases in between. The CDR3 has 15 residues. CDR1 is NNHDY and CDR2 is SYVADS in the germline V gene. This CDR3 reads CASSERQGTNERLFF. The sequenced CDR3 bases are TGTGCCAGCAGTGAAAGGCAGGGAACCAACGAA.

A note on this clone: Each gene name is a mouse one. The read finishes 4 residues shy of the CDR3 end, and the germline J gene is used to complete it. The chain joins TRBV13-3 to TRBJ1-4; 7 bases are a match to TRBD1. J lost 3 bases, V lost 6 bases, and 5 bases had no gene match. This CDR3 is 14 amino acids long. Germline lookup yields CDR1 NNHDY and CDR2 SYVADS. Incomplete CDR3 DNA: TGTGCCAGCAAACGGGACAGCCCCAACGAA. Translated: CASKRDSPNE. The whole CDR3 sequence is CASKRDSPNERLFF.

This clone has at least ten counts. Genes and germline are mouse. From the germline J gene comes the end of the CDR3, since the read stops 4 residues before it. The rearrangement uses TRBV13-3 and TRBJ2-5; 10 positions agree with TRBD1. Per the germline V gene, CDR1 is NNHDY and CDR2 is SYVADS. The length of the CDR3 is 15 residues. The covered CDR3 bases are TGTGCCAGCAGTGATCTCGGGACAGGGGTAGAC. Its protein is CASSDLGTGVD. The CDR3, in full, reads CASSDLGTGVDTQYF.

Remarks on this clone: The genes and germline here are from mouse. The CDR3 end lies 4 residues beyond the end of the read and is filled in from the germline J gene. J is TRBJ1-1 and V is TRBV13-1; 8 positions agree with TRBD1. V dropped 5 bases and J dropped 2; count of bases not matched to a gene: 5. This CDR3 spans 14 amino acids. Germline V gene sequence: CDR1 NSHNY, CDR2 SYGAGN. The CDR3 loop is CASRQGGVNTEVFF. The covered CDR3 bases are TGTGCCAGCAGACAGGGGGGAGTTAACACA.

For this clone: TCRdb's protein sequence differs at residue 12 from the translated DNA; the protein presented here follows the DNA. The genes are named according to mouse. The sequenced fragment ends 3 residues before the CDR3 boundary, so the rest is inferred from the germline J gene. The chain employs TRBV1 and TRBJ1-3; 8 bases align to TRBD1. Per the germline V gene, CDR1 is NSQYPW and CDR2 is LRSPGD (reference sequence). The CDR3 length is 15 residues. The junction had 4 bases not matched to a gene; V was cut back by 4 bases and J by 2 bases. CDR3 sequence reads: CTCSGQGRTGNTLYF. The CDR3 DNA, read in part, is TGCACCTGCAGTGGACAGGGGAGGACTGGAAATACG. Full variable domain (remainder filled in from reference TRBV1 and TRBJ1-3): VTLLEQNPRWRLVPRGQAVNLRCILKNSQYPWMSWYQQDLQKQLQWLFTLRSPGDKEVKSLPGADYLATRVTDTELRLQVANMSQGRTLYCTCSGQGRTGNTLYFGEGSRLIVV.

This clone has a count of ten or more. These gene names are mouse names. The CDR3 protein is CASSDAQSYEQYF. The sequenced CDR3 bases are TGTGCCAGCAGTGATGCACAGTCCTAT. The J gene is TRBJ2-7, the V gene TRBV13-3; D call uncertain. The CDR3 end is not reached by the read, which stops 4 residues before it; the germline J gene fills it in. There are 13 residues in the CDR3. V lost 0 bases, J lost 1 base, and 5 bases lay in between. CDR1 and CDR2 from the germline V gene are NNHDY and SYVADS.

About this clone: Genes here carry mouse names. The read falls 4 residues short of the CDR3 end, and the missing part is taken from the germline J gene. The V and J genes are TRBV13-2 and TRBJ2-7; the match to TRBD1 covers 7 bases. This CDR3 contains 14 residues. V gave up 3 bases and J gave up 0 bases; unmatched junction bases: 3. Germline V gene sequence: CDR1 NNHNN, CDR2 SYGAGS (reference sequence). CDR3 loop: CASGGDRVSYEQYF. Partial CDR3 DNA: TGTGCCAGCGGTGGAGACAGGGTCTCCTAT.

This clone has just a few counts. Genes and germline are mouse. The DNA ends 4 residues before the CDR3 does, and the rest of the CDR3 is filled in from the germline J gene. The V and J genes are TRBV1 and TRBJ2-2; 10 bases line up with TRBD1. The germline CDR1 and CDR2 sequences are NSQYPW and LRSPGD (reference sequence). V gave up 0 bases and J gave up 4 bases; unmatched junction bases: 5. This CDR3 region has 17 residues. CDR3 region: CTCSADRGQGSTGQLYF. Partial CDR3 DNA: TGCACCTGCAGTGCAGATCGGGGACAGGGGTCCACCGGG. Drawing the rest from reference TRBV1 and TRBJ2-2, the complete variable domain is VTLLEQNPRWRLVPRGQAVNLRCILKNSQYPWMSWYQQDLQKQLQWLFTLRSPGDKEVKSLPGADYLATRVTDTELRLQVANMSQGRTLYCTCSADRGQGSTGQLYFGEGSKLTVL.